This T cell receptor beta chain appears in the sequencing data of a study of CD8+CD57+ T cells in acquired aplastic anemia. Study-level background: Average DNA yield from sorted CD4+ and CD8+ cells was roughly 3 ug. Researchers reported that healthy donors averaged about 9.8 million reads for CD4+ cells.

Between the trimmed V and J ends, which lost 1 base and 0 bases, there was a span of 6 bases. CDR3 length equals 13 residues. Germline assignment: CDR1 DFQATT and CDR2 SNEGSKA (reference sequence). Study-level results: Overlapping CD8+ CDR3 repertoires of patients and controls contained around 31 shared sequences.

Concerning this clonotype itself: The target antigen is unknown.

The TCR beta profiling, which covered VDJ combination and CDR3 sequence, was carried out using genomic DNA as the template. TCRdb used MiXCR to reprocess the reads, holding one entry per CDR3 protein. The sample includes some 220,000 distinct CDR3 sequences, 34% of them seen just once. The sample consisted of sorted CD4+, CD8+, or CD8+CD57+ T cells (not recorded which) from PBMCs. This TCR was recovered from a human donor in good health, serving as a control. The rearrangement joins TRBV20-1 to TRBJ2-5; D is unclear. Here the CDR3 DNA reads TGCAGTGCTAGAGTTACGTACCAAGAGACCCAGTACTTC. Its protein is CSARVTYQETQYF.